A selection of T cell receptor beta chains follows, all from one sample in a study of blood T cell repertoires in COVID-19. Only in-frame clones appear in the TCRdb table, and some are missing; sequencing was by immunoSEQ multiplex PCR. This sample carries 95,000 to 150,000 clones, roughly 92% of them seen once, and the ten largest clones take roughly 2%. Sequenced: peripheral blood. The origin of the receptors is a man in his forties or fifties with COVID-19, enrolled during active disease. The CDR3 runs from the conserved cysteine through the conserved F or W. The D gene is left open where the match is weak. Where a row states a size, it is once, few, many or the class of an expanded clone; other rows omit it.

D,J,V,size,DNA,CDR3
TRBD2,TRBJ2-7,TRBV6-6,-,TGTGCCAGCAGTCCCACCCTAGCGGGAGCGGACTCCTACGAGCAGTACTTC,CASSPTLAGADSYEQYF
-,TRBJ2-7,TRBV5-1,-,TGCGCCAGCAGCCGTCAGGGGTACTCCTACGAGCAGTACTTC,CASSRQGYSYEQYF
TRBD1,TRBJ1-5,TRBV6-1,-,TGTGCCAGCAGTGCTGACAGGGTGGTCGATTTTACGCATCAGCCCCAGCATTTT,CASSADRVVDFTHQPQHF
-,TRBJ2-2,TRBV25-1,-,TGTGCCAGCAGTGAATGGAGCGCAACCGGGGAGCTGTTTTTT,CASSEWSATGELFF
-,TRBJ1-1,TRBV7-9,-,TGTGCCAGCAGCTTAGGCAGTATAAACACTGAAGCTTTCTTT,CASSLGSINTEAFF
TRBD2,TRBJ2-3,TRBV7-9,-,TGTGCCGTCCCGGGACTAAGCACAGATACGCAGTATTTT,CAVPGLSTDTQYF
TRBD1,TRBJ2-1,TRBV10-3,-,TGTGCCATCAGTGACCCGACAGGGGGGGTGCACAATGAGCAGTTCTTC,CAISDPTGGVHNEQFF
-,TRBJ2-7,TRBV7-8,once,TGTGCCAGCAGCTTAGGACAGGTCTACGAGCAGTACTTC,CASSLGQVYEQYF
-,TRBJ2-1,TRBV19,-,TGTGCCAGTAGTCCCGACAGAACCTACAATGAGCAGTTCTTC,CASSPDRTYNEQFF
-,TRBJ1-2,TRBV30,-,TGTGCCTGGAGTACAACAGGGTCTTATACCTATGGCTACACCTTC,CAWSTTGSYTYGYTF
-,TRBJ1-5,TRBV6-2/TRBV6-3,-,TGTGCCAGCAGTTCCTCTTCCAGGGTTGTTTTGTCCCCGCAGCCCCAGCATTTT,CASSSSSRVVLSPQPQHF
TRBD2,TRBJ2-3,TRBV6-1,-,TGTGCCAGCAGTGAATACGGGCTTAGCGGGAGGCGTCCCGGTAGCACAGATACGCAGTATTTT,CASSEYGLSGRRPGSTDTQYF
-,TRBJ1-2,TRBV5-4,-,TGTGCCAGCAGCTTGGACAGAAGACACTATGGCTACACCTTC,CASSLDRRHYGYTF
-,TRBJ2-1,TRBV5-5,-,TGTGCCAGCAGCTTGGCACCCCGCGGTAAAAATGAGCAGTTCTTC,CASSLAPRGKNEQFF
-,TRBJ1-2,TRBV30,-,TGTGCCTGGAGTTCCCTACTCGGCTACACCTTC,CAWSSLLGYTF
TRBD1,TRBJ1-5,TRBV25-1,-,TGTGCCAGCAGTACCCGGTTCGACAGGGGAGTTCGCAATCAGCCCCAGCATTTT,CASSTRFDRGVRNQPQHF
-,TRBJ1-6,TRBV30,-,TGTGCCTGGAGTACAGGGAATAATTCACCCCTCCACTTT,CAWSTGNNSPLHF
TRBD1,TRBJ1-1,TRBV7-7,once,TGTGCCAGCAGCTTATTCGTTATCCGGGACAGGGTGAACACTGAAGCTTTCTTT,CASSLFVIRDRVNTEAFF
-,TRBJ2-1,TRBV28,-,TGTGCCAGCACGAAGTCCGGTCTTTCCTACAATGAGCAGTTCTTC,CASTKSGLSYNEQFF
-,TRBJ2-1,TRBV5-4,-,TGTGCCAGCAGCTTGGTCCAGGGGGGAGGTGAGCAGTTCTTC,CASSLVQGGGEQFF
TRBD1,TRBJ2-2,TRBV14,-,TGTGCCAGCAGCCCCCGGACAGGCACCGGGGAGCTGTTTTTT,CASSPRTGTGELFF
TRBD2,TRBJ2-3,TRBV5-8,-,TGTGCCAGCAGGGACAGCGGGAGTGTTACAGATACGCAGTATTTT,CASRDSGSVTDTQYF
-,TRBJ1-1,TRBV5-5,-,TGTGCCAGCAGCTTGTTACTCGTCGGGAACACTGAAGCTTTCTTT,CASSLLLVGNTEAFF
TRBD1,TRBJ1-2,TRBV18,-,TGTGCCAGCTCACCGCAATTATCCGGGACAGGGGCTAACTATGGCTACACCTTC,CASSPQLSGTGANYGYTF
-,TRBJ1-5,TRBV9,-,TGTGCCAGCAGCCAGGGGAGCAATCAGCCCCAGCATTTT,CASSQGSNQPQHF
-,TRBJ2-5,TRBV10-3,-,TGTGCCATCAGTGTAGATCCGAACCAAGAGACCCAGTACTTC,CAISVDPNQETQYF
TRBD1,TRBJ1-1,TRBV30,-,TGTGCCTGGAGTGGGGACAGGGGGGGCACTGAAGCTTTCTTT,CAWSGDRGGTEAFF
-,TRBJ1-1,TRBV12-3/TRBV12-4,-,TGTGCCAGCAGTTTAACACAGGTTAACGAAGCTTTCTTT,CASSLTQVNEAFF
-,TRBJ2-7,TRBV28,once,TGTGCCAGCAGCCTAGACCCGACAGCTACCTACGAGCAGTACTTC,CASSLDPTATYEQYF
TRBD2,TRBJ2-1,TRBV19,-,TGTGCCAGTAGTATGCTAGCGGATCACAATGAGCAGTTCTTC,CASSMLADHNEQFF
TRBD2,TRBJ2-1,TRBV10-3,-,TGTGCCATCAGTACTAGCGGGAGCGGTTTTTACAATGAGCAGTTCTTC,CAISTSGSGFYNEQFF
TRBD2,TRBJ2-1,TRBV9,-,TGTGCCAGCAGCGTAGCGCACGGACTAGTAGGAAATGAGCAGTTCTTC,CASSVAHGLVGNEQFF
-,TRBJ2-1,TRBV27,once,TGTGCCAGCAGTTTACGAGGAATCGGAACCTTTGTTTACAATGAGCAGTTCTTC,CASSLRGIGTFVYNEQFF
-,TRBJ2-1,TRBV6-6,-,TGTGCCAGCAGTTACTCGATTTGGGCAGGTTCCAATGAGCAGTTCTTC,CASSYSIWAGSNEQFF
-,TRBJ1-3,TRBV7-9,-,TGTGCCAGCAGCGGAGGACAGAAAGTTGGAAACACCATATATTTT,CASSGGQKVGNTIYF
TRBD1,TRBJ1-4,TRBV27,-,TGTGCCAGCAGCAAGAGGACAGGCGAAAAACTGTTTTTT,CASSKRTGEKLFF
-,TRBJ1-1,TRBV2,-,TGTGCCAGCAGTGTGTCTCAGGCGTACACTGAAGCTTTCTTT,CASSVSQAYTEAFF
TRBD2,TRBJ2-5,TRBV5-6,once,TGTGCCAGCAGCTTGGGACTAGCGGGAGTGCAGGAGACCCAGTACTTC,CASSLGLAGVQETQYF
-,TRBJ2-3,TRBV5-1,-,TGCGCCAGCAGCCACCGACAGGGAGGATCTTCCCGAGATACGCAGTATTTT,CASSHRQGGSSRDTQYF
-,TRBJ2-5,TRBV11-1,-,TGTGCCAGCAGGGGGGACAAGTACCAAGAGACCCAGTACTTC,CASRGDKYQETQYF
TRBD1,TRBJ2-7,TRBV24-1,-,TGTGCCGTCTCTACAGGGGACGAGCAGTACTTC,CAVSTGDEQYF
-,TRBJ1-1,TRBV2,-,TGTGCCAGCAGGTTACAGGGAACTGAAGCTTTCTTT,CASRLQGTEAFF
-,TRBJ1-2,TRBV6-5,-,TGTGCCAGCAGTCGGACAGAGAACTATGGCTACACCTTC,CASSRTENYGYTF
-,TRBJ1-6,TRBV10-3,-,TGTGCCATCAAGACAGACCCTTGGAATTCACCCCTCCACTTT,CAIKTDPWNSPLHF
-,TRBJ1-2,TRBV30,once,TGTGCCTGGACGGGAGACTTTAACTATGGCTACACCTTC,CAWTGDFNYGYTF
TRBD1,TRBJ2-7,TRBV5-5,-,TGTGCCAGCAGCTCCTACGGGACAGGGCGGTTACGAGAGCAGAACTTC,CASSSYGTGRLREQNF
-,TRBJ2-7,TRBV30,-,TGTGCCTACAAACAAAGCTCCTACGAGCAGTACTTC,CAYKQSSYEQYF
TRBD2,TRBJ2-3,TRBV11-2,-,TGTGCCAGCAGCTTAGGACTAGCGGGGCCGTCGGATTTT,CASSLGLAGPSDF
TRBD1,TRBJ2-7,TRBV15,-,TGTGCCACCAGCAGAGATCAGCAGGGGGCCCACGAGCAGTACTTC,CATSRDQQGAHEQYF
-,TRBJ2-1,TRBV5-1,-,TGCGCCAGCAGCATGCTAAGGACTCCCTACAATGAGCAGTTCTTC,CASSMLRTPYNEQFF
-,TRBJ1-5,TRBV19,-,TGTGCCAGTAGTATAGGCCTCTATAGCAATCAGCCCCAGCATTTT,CASSIGLYSNQPQHF
TRBD2,TRBJ2-1,TRBV7-9,-,TGTGCCAGCAGCCGTAGCGGGGGCACCTACAATGAGCAGTTCTTC,CASSRSGGTYNEQFF
-,TRBJ2-5,TRBV5-1,-,TGCGCCAGCAGCTTTCGGGAGAGCCTCCAAGAGACCCAGTACTTC,CASSFRESLQETQYF
-,TRBJ1-5,TRBV19,-,TGTGCCAGTAGTATAGTGGACAAAAATCAGCCCCAGCATTTT,CASSIVDKNQPQHF
TRBD2,TRBJ2-5,TRBV5-4,-,TGTGCCAGCAGCTTCTTAATAGCGGGAGGGGAGACCCAGTACTTC,CASSFLIAGGETQYF
TRBD1,TRBJ2-1,TRBV7-3,once,TGTGCCAGCAGCTTAACGATGACAGGGACCGAATCCTACAATGAGCAGTTCTTC,CASSLTMTGTESYNEQFF
TRBD1,TRBJ1-2,TRBV28,-,TGTGCCAGCAGGGCAGGGGGCCTCTATGGCTACACCTTC,CASRAGGLYGYTF
-,TRBJ1-6,TRBV11-2,-,TGTGCCAGCAGCTTAGCGGGGGGCTCTTCACCCCTCCACTTT,CASSLAGGSSPLHF
-,TRBJ2-7,TRBV27,-,TGTGCCAGCAGTTTATCCGCGGAAGCCTACGAGCAGTACTTC,CASSLSAEAYEQYF